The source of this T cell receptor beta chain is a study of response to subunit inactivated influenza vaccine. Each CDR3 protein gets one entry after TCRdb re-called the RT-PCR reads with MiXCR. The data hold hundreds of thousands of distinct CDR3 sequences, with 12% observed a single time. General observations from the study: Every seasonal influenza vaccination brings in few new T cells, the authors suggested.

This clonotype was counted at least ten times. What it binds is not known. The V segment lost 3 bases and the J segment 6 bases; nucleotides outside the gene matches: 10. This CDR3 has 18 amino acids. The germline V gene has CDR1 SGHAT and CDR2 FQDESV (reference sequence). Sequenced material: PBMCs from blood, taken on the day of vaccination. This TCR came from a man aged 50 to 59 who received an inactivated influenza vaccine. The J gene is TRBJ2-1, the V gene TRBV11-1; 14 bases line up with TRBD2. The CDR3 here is CASSLPPRLAGGVNEQFF. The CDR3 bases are TGTGCCAGCAGCTTGCCCCCACGACTAGCGGGAGGGGTCAATGAGCAGTTCTTC.